This record looks at one T cell receptor (beta chain) sequence and its context. This entry belongs to a study of blood T cell repertoires in COVID-19. For the study at large: Sources were T cells, B-cell-depleted T cells, or PBMCs; the material itself was cDNA or gDNA.

Methods used by the authors: How many nucleated cells were present was estimated from reference gene primer amplification. Profiling relied on immunoSEQ multiplex PCR, and the TCRdb table lists in-frame clones only, not all of them. Clone size and the V and J calls come from that table; the DNA yielded D and trimming. The sample holds tens of thousands of clones, under 95% seen once. The clonotype was recovered from a human donor with active COVID-19. The donor label of this sample is uncertain. Input material: peripheral blood.

The CDR3 protein is CASSLGQGANQPQHF. CDR3 bases: TGCGCCAGCAGCTTGGGGCAGGGGGCGAATCAGCCCCAGCATTTT. The chain has TRBV5-1 and TRBJ1-5, with 8 positions matching TRBD1. CDR1 and CDR2 (germline): SGHRS, YFSETQ. This CDR3 has 15 amino acids. Germline trimming cut 0 bases from V and 4 bases from J; bases unmatched to any gene: 3.